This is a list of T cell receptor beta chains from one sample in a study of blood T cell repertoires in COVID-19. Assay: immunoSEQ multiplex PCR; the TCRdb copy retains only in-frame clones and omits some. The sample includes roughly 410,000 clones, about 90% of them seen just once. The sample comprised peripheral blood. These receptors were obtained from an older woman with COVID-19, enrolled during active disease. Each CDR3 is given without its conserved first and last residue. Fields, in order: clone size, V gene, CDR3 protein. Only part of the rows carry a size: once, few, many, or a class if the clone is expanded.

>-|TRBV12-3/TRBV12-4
ASSLVQDYEQY
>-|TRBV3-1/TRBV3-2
ASSLRGSYIQY
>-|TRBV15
ATSSPQGAGNTIY
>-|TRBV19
ASSYRLRQNSNQPQH
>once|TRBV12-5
ASGLEGTGDDGYT
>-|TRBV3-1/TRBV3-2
ASSRGTGTTLH
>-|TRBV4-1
ASSQEGRSYNEQF
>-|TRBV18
ASSPSTRGTGELF
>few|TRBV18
ASSPTTGETEAF
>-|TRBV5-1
ASSPGLGQVYEQY
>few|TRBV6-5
ASSYSGPSWEQY
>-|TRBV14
ASSPVAGSSEAF
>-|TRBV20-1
SAGGLAGSTDTQY
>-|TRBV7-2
ASSLRAGGNNEQF
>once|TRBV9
ASSVEEGSGELF
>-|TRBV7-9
ASSLLRVTNTGELF
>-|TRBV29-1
SVGGLAGGRGDTQY
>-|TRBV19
ASSTGRRGNQPQH
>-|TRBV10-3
AISDNHEQY
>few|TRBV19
ASSRTGYLAF
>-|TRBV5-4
ASSLTGVNTEAF
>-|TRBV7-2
ASSLGRWTAGELF
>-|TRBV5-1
ASSPGLAGVSSGANVLT
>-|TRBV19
ATADRVNAANEKLF
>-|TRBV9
ASSPGGGRGNQPQH
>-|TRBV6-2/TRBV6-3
ASSGSGRSNTGELF
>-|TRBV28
ASSSGTSSDTQY
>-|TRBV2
ASSVSGVQPQH
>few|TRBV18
ASSPPTSGRNEQF
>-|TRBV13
ASSLVVRGSTDTQY
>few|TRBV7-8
ASSSRQGTEAF
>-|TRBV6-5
ASSPIWTANTEAF
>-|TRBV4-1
ASSLETRIPEAF
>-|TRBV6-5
ASSYRGFEQY
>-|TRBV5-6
ASSNTRFASSGNTIY
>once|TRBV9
ASSVRPSSTDTQY
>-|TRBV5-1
ASSFGGDNEQF
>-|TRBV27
ASSSLAGGDYEQY
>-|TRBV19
ASITDYGGTGELF
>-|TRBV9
ASSVEGVTEAF
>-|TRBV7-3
ASSLEAAPTGEAF
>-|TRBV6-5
ASSPTGLGGYT
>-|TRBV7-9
ASSSTGVSGNTIY
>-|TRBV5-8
ASSLGTGGSVDTQY
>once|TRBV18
ASSLAGTGVSYEQY
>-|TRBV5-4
ASSLDEKKLF
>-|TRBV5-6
ASSLPGVGNSPLH
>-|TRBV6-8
ASSYGVDRTGANVLT
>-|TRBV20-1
SASLRAPGGETQY
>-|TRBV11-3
ASSLGLAWGTDTQY
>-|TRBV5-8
ASLIERNQPQH